A selection of T cell receptor beta chains follows, all from one sample in a study of vaccination and CD4 T cells after COVID-19. TCRdb processed the PCR reads anew with MiXCR; each CDR3 protein has one entry. The table shows about 20,000 distinct CDR3 sequences, with less than 60% occurring only once. Their specific antigens are unknown. The specimen was CD4+ T cells from blood, cultured in vitro, collected after SARS-CoV-2 vaccination. These TCRs come from a human donor who had recovered from COVID-19. Each CDR3 is given without its conserved first and last residue.

j_call | cdr3_length | v_call | cdr3_aa
TRBJ1-1 | 13 | TRBV11-3 | ASSRRSGPNTEAF
TRBJ2-1 | 12 | TRBV7-9 | ASSPRLEKDEQF
TRBJ1-5 | 11 | TRBV19 | ASSETGAQPQH
TRBJ1-1 | 13 | TRBV7-2 | ASSLSAGVNTEAF
TRBJ1-5 | 13 | TRBV15 | ATSRGTGGRQPQH
TRBJ2-2 | 14 | TRBV10-3 | AISDGAASNTGELF
TRBJ2-1 | 12 | TRBV6-1 | ASSPESSYNEQF
TRBJ1-1 | 13 | TRBV19 | ASSIPSQGNTEAF
TRBJ1-4 | 10 | TRBV20-1 | SARGQAEKLF
TRBJ2-5 | 12 | TRBV2 | ASSYGEGWKTQY
TRBJ1-6 | 12 | TRBV10-3 | AISLGLNNSPLH
TRBJ2-3 | 11 | TRBV5-1 | ASSSQGADTQY
TRBJ2-3 | 12 | TRBV20-1 | SAELGGRADTQY
TRBJ1-2 | 12 | TRBV7-2 | ASSLDGGRYGYT
TRBJ2-7 | 14 | TRBV5-1 | ASSKVNTGGSYEQY
TRBJ2-7 | 13 | TRBV19 | ASSRAPGASYEQY